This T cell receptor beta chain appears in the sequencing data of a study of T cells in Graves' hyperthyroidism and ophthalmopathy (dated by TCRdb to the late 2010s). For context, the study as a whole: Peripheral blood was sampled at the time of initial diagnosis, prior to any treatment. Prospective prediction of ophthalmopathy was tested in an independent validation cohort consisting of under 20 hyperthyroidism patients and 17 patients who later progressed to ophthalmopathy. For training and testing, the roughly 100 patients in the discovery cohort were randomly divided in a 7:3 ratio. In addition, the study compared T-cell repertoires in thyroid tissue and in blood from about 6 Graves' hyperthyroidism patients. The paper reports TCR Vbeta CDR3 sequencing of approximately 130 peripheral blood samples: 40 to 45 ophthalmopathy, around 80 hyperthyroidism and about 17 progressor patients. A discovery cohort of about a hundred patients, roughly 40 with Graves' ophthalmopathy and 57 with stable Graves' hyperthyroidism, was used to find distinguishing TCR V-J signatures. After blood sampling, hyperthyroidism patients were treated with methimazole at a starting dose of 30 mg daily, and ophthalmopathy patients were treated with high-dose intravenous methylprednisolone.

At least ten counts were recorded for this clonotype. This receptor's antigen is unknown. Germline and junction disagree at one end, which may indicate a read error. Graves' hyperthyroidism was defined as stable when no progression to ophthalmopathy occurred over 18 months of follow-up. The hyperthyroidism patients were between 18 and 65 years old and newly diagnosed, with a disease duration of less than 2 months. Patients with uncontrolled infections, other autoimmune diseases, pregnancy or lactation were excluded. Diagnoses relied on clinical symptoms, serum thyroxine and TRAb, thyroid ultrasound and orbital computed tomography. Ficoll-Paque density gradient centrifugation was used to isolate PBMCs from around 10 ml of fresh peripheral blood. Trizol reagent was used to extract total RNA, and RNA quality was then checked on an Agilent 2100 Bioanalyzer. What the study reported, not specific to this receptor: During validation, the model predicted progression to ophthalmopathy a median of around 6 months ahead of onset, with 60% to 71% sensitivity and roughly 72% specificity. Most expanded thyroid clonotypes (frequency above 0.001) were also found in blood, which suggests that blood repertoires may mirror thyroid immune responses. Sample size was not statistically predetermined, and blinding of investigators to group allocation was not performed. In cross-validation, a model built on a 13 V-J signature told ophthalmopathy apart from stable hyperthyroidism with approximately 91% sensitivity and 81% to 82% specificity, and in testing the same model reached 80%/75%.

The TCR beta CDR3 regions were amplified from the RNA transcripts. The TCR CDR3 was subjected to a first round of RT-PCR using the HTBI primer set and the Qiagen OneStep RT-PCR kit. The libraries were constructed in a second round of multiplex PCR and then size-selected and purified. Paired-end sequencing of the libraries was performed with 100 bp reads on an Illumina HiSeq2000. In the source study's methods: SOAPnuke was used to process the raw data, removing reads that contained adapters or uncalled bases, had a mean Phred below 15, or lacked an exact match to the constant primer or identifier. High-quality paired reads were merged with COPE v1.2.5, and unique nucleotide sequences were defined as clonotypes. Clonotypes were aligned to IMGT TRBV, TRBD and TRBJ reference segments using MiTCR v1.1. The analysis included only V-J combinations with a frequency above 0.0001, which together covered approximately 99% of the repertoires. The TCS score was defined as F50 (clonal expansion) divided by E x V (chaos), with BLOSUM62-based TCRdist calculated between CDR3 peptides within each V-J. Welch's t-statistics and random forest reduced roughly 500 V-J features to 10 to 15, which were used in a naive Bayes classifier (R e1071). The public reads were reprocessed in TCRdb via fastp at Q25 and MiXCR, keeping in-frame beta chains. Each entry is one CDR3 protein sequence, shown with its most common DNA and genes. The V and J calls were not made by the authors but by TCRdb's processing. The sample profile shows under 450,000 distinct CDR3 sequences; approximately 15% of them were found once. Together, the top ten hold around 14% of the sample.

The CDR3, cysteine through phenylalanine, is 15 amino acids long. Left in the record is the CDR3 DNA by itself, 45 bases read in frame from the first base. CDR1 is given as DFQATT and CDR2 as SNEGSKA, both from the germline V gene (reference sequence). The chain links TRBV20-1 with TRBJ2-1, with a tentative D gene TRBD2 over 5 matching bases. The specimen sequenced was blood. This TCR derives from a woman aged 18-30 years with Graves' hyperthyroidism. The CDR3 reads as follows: CSARQTGSSHNEQFF. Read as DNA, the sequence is TGCAGTGCTCGTCAGACGGGAAGCTCCCACAATGAGCAGTTCTTC.